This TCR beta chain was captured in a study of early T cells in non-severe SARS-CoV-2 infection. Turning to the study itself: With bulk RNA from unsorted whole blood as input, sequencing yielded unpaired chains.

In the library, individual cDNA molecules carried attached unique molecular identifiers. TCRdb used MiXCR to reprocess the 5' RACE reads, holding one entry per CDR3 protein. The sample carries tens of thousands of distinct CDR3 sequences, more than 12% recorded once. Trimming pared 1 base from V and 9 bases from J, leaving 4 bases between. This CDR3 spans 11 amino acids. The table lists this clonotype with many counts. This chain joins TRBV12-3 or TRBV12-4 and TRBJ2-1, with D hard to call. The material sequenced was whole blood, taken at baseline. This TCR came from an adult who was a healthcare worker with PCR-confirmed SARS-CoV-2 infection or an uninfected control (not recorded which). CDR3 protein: CASSLGGEQFF. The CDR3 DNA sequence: TGTGCCAGCAGTTTAGGCGGTGAGCAGTTCTTC.